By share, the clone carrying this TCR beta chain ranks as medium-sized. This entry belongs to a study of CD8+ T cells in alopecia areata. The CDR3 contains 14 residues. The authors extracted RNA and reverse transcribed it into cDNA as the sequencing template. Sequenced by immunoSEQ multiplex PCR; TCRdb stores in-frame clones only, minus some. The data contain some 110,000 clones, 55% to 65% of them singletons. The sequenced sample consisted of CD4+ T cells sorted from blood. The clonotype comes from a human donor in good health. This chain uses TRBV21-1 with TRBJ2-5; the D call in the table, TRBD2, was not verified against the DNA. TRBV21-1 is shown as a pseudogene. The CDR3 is CATLSGGAWETQYF. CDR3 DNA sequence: TGTGCCACCCTTAGCGGGGGCGCTTGGGAGACCCAGTACTTC.